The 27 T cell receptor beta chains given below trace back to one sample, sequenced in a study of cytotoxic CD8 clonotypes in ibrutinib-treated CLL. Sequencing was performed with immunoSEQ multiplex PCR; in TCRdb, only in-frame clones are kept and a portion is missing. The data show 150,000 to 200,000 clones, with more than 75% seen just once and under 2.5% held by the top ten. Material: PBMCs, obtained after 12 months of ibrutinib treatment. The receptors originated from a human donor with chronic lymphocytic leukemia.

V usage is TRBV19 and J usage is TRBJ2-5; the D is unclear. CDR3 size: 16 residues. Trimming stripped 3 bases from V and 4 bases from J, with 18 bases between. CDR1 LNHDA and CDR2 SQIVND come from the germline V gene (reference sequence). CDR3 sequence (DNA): TGTGCCAGTAGTATGACGAATGACGGCCGCGGAGAGACCCAGTACTTC. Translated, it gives CASSMTNDGRGETQYF. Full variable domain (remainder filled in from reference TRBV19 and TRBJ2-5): DGGITQSPKYLFRKEGQNVTLSCEQNLNHDAMYWYRQDPGQGLRLIYYSQIVNDFQKGDIAEGYSVSREKKESFPLTVTSAQKNPTAFYLCASSMTNDGRGETQYFGPGTRLLVL.

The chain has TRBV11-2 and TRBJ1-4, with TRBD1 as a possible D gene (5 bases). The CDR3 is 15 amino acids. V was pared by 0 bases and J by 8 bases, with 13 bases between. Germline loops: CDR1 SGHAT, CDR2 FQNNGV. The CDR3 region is CASSLDRGPGEKLFF. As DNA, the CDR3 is TGTGCCAGCAGCTTAGACCGGGGACCGGGAGAAAAACTGTTTTTT. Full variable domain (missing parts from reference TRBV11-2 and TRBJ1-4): EAGVAQSPRYKIIEKRQSVAFWCNPISGHATLYWYQQILGQGPKLLIQFQNNGVVDDSQLPKDRFSAERLKGVDSTLKIQPAKLEDSAVYLCASSLDRGPGEKLFFGSGTQLSVL.

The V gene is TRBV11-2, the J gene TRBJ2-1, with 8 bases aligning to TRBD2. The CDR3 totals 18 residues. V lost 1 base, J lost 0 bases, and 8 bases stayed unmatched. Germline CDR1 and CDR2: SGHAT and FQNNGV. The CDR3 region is CASSLAAGAQSSYNEQFF. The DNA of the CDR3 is TGTGCCAGCAGCTTAGCAGCGGGGGCCCAGAGCTCCTACAATGAGCAGTTCTTC.

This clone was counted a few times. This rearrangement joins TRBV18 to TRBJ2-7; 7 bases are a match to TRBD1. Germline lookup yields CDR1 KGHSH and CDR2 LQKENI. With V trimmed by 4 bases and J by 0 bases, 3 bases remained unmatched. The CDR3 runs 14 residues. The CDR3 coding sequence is TGTGCCAGCTCACAAGGACAGGACTCCTACGAGCAGTACTTC. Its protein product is CASSQGQDSYEQYF.

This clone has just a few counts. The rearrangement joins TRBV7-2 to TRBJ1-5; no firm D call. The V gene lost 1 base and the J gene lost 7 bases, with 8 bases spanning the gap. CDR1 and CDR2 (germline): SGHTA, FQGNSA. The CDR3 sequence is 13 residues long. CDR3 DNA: TGTGCCAGCAGCTTAGGAGGGTTCCAGCCCCAGCATTTT. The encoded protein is CASSLGGFQPQHF.

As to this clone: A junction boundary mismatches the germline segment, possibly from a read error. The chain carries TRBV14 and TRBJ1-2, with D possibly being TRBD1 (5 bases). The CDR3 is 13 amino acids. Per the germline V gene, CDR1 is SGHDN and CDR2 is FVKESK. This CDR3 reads CASSQDRRQIPFF. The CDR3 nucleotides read TGTGCCAGCAGCCAAGATCGGAGACAGATACCCTTCTTC. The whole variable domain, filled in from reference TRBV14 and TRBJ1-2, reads EAGVTQFPSHSVIEKGQTVTLRCDPISGHDNLYWYRRVMGKEIKFLLHFVKESKQDESGMPNNRFLAERTGGTYSTLKVQPAELEDSGVYFCASSQDRRQIPFFGSGTRLTVV.

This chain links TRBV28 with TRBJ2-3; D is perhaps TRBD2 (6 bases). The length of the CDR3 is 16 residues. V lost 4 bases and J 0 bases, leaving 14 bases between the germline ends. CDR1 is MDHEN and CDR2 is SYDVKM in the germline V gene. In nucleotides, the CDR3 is TGTGCCAGCAGTTCGTGGGGGGAACGAAGCACAGATACGCAGTATTTT. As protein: CASSSWGERSTDTQYF. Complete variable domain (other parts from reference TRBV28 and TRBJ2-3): DVKVTQSSRYLVKRTGEKVFLECVQDMDHENMFWYRQDPGLGLRLIYFSYDVKMKEKGDIPEGYSVSREKKERFSLILESASTNQTSMYLCASSSWGERSTDTQYFGPGTRLTVL.

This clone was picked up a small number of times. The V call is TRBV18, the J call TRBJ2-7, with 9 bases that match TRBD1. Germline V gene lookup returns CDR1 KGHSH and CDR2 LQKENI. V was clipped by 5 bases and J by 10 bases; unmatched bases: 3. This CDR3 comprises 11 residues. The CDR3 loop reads CASSTGGEQYF. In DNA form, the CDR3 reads TGTGCCAGCTCAACAGGGGGCGAACAGTACTTC.

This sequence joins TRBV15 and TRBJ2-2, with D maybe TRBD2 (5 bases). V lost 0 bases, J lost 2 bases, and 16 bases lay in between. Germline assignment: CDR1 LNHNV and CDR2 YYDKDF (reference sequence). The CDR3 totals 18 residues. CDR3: CATSRENPEGSNTGELFF. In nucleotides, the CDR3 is TGTGCCACCAGCAGAGAGAATCCAGAGGGATCAAACACCGGGGAGCTGTTTTTT.

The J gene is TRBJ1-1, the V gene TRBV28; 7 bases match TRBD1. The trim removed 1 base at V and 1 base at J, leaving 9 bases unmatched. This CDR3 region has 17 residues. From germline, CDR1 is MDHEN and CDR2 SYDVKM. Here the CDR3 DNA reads TGTGCCAGCAGTTTATTCGGACAGGCCTTCAGGAACACTGAAGCTTTCTTT. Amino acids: CASSLFGQAFRNTEAFF.

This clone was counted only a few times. The CDR3 loop is CASSSQGWGQNYGYTF. In nucleotides, the CDR3 is TGTGCCAGCAGTTCCCAAGGATGGGGACAGAACTATGGCTACACCTTC. The genes are TRBV28 and TRBJ1-2, with TRBD1 identical over 7 bases. Germline lookup yields CDR1 MDHEN and CDR2 SYDVKM. This CDR3 has 16 amino acids. V trimming: 4 bases; J trimming: 2 bases; junction bases outside the gene matches: 10.

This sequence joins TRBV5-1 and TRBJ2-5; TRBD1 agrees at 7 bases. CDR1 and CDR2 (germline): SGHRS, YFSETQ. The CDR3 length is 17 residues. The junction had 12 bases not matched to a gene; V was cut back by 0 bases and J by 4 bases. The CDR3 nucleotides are TGCGCCAGCAGCTTGGTGCCCCCCGACAGGGTGGCAGAGACCCAGTACTTC. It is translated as CASSLVPPDRVAETQYF.

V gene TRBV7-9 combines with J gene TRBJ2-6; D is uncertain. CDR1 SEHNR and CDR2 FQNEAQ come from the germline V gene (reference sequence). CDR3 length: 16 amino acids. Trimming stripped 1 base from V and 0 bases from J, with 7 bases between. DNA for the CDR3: TGTGCCAGCAGCTTAGAGCAGGTCTCTGGGGCCAACGTCCTGACTTTC. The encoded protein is CASSLEQVSGANVLTF. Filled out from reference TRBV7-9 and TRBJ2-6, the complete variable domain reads DTGVSQNPRHKITKRGQNVTFRCDPISEHNRLYWYRQTLGQGPEFLTYFQNEAQLEKSRLLSDRFSAERPKGSFSTLEIQRTEQGDSAMYLCASSLEQVSGANVLTFGAGSRLTVL.

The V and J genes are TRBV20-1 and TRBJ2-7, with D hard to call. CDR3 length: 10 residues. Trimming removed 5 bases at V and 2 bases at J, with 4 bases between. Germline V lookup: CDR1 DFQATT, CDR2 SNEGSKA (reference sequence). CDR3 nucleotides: TGCAGTGCTCGTACCTACGAGCAGTACTTC. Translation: CSARTYEQYF.

The CDR3 DNA reads TGCGCCAGCAGCCAAGATGGGGGGAACAGGGTGGCTCCCCTCCACTTT. It encodes CASSQDGGNRVAPLHF. The chain joins TRBV4-1 to TRBJ1-6; maybe TRBD1 (6 bases). Trimming removed 0 bases at V and 13 bases at J, with 19 bases between. The germline CDR1 and CDR2 sequences are MGHRA and YSYEKL. The CDR3 is 16 amino acids.

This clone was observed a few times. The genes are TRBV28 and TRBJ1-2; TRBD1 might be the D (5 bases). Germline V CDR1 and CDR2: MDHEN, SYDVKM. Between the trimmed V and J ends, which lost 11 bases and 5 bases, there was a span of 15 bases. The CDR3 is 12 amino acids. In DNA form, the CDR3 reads TGTGCCTGGGGCAGACCCCCATATGGCTACACCTTC. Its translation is CAWGRPPYGYTF.

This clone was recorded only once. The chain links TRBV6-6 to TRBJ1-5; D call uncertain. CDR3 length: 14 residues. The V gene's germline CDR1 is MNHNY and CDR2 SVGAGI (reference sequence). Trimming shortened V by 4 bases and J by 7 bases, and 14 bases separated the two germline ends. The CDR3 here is CASSSMTRSQPQHF. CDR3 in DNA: TGTGCCAGCAGTTCCATGACCCGAAGCCAGCCCCAGCATTTT.

Here the CDR3 reads CASTPDMNTEAFF. The CDR3 coding sequence is TGTGCCAGCACCCCTGACATGAACACTGAAGCTTTCTTT. V gene TRBV6-6 combines with J gene TRBJ1-1; no firm D call. The CDR3 loop spans 13 amino acids. Germline CDR1 and CDR2: MNHNY and SVGAGI (reference sequence). V lost 7 bases and J 0 bases, leaving 9 bases between the germline ends.

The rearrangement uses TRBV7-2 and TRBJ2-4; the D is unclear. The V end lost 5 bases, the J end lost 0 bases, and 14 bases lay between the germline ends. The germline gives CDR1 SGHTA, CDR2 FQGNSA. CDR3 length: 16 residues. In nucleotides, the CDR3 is TGTGCCAGCAGCCCCACTCCTGACCTAGCCAAAAACATTCAGTACTTC. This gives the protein CASSPTPDLAKNIQYF.

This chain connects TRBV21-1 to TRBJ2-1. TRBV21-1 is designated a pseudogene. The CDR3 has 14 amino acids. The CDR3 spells CASSKAARINEQFF. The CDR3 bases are TGTGCCAGCAGCAAAGCCGCCCGGATTAATGAGCAGTTCTTC.

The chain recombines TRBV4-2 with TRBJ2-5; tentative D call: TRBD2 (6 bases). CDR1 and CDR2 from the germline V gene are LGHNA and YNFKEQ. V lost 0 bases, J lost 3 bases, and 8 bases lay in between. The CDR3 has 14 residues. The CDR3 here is CASSQEPGEETQYF. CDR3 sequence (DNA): TGTGCCAGCAGCCAAGAGCCGGGAGAAGAGACCCAGTACTTC.

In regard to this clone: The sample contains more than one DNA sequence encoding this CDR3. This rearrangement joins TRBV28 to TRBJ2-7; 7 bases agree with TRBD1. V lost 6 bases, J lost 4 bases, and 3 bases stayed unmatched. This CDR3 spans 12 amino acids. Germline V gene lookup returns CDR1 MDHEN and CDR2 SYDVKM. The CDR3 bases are TGTGCCAGCAGAAAGACAGGGTACGAGCAGTACTTC. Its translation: CASRKTGYEQYF.

The CDR3 loop reads CACPQGLRGYTF. CDR3 coding DNA: TGTGCCTGCCCCCAAGGATTGCGGGGCTACACCTTC. The J gene is TRBJ1-2, the V gene TRBV30; D is undetermined. V lost 6 bases, J lost 8 bases, and 16 bases lay in between. This CDR3 contains 12 residues. CDR1 is GTSNPN, CDR2 SVGIG, per germline (reference sequence).

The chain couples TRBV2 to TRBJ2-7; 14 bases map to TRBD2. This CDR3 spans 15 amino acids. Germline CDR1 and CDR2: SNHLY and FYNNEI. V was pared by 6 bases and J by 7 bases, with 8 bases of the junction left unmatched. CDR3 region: CASRSGLAGVEEQYF. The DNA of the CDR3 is TGTGCCAGCAGATCGGGACTAGCGGGAGTAGAAGAGCAGTACTTC.

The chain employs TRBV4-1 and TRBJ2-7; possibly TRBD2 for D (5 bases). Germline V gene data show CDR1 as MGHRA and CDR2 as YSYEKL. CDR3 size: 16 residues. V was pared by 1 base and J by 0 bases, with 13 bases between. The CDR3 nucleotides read TGCGCCAGCAGCCAAGGGGCAGGAGGCATCTCCTACGAGCAGTACTTC. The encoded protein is CASSQGAGGISYEQYF.

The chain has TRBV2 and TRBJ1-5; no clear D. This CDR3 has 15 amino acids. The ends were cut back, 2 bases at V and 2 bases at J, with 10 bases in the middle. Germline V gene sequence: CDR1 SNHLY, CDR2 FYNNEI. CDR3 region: CASSEQNRGNQPQHF. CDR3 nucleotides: TGTGCCAGCAGTGAACAGAACAGAGGCAATCAGCCCCAGCATTTT.

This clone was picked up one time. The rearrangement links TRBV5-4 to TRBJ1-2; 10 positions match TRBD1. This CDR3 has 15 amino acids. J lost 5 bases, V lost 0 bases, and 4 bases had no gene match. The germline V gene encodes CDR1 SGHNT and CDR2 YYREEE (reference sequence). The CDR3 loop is CASSLADRGLYGYTF. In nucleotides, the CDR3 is TGTGCCAGCAGCTTGGCCGACAGGGGGCTGTATGGCTACACCTTC.